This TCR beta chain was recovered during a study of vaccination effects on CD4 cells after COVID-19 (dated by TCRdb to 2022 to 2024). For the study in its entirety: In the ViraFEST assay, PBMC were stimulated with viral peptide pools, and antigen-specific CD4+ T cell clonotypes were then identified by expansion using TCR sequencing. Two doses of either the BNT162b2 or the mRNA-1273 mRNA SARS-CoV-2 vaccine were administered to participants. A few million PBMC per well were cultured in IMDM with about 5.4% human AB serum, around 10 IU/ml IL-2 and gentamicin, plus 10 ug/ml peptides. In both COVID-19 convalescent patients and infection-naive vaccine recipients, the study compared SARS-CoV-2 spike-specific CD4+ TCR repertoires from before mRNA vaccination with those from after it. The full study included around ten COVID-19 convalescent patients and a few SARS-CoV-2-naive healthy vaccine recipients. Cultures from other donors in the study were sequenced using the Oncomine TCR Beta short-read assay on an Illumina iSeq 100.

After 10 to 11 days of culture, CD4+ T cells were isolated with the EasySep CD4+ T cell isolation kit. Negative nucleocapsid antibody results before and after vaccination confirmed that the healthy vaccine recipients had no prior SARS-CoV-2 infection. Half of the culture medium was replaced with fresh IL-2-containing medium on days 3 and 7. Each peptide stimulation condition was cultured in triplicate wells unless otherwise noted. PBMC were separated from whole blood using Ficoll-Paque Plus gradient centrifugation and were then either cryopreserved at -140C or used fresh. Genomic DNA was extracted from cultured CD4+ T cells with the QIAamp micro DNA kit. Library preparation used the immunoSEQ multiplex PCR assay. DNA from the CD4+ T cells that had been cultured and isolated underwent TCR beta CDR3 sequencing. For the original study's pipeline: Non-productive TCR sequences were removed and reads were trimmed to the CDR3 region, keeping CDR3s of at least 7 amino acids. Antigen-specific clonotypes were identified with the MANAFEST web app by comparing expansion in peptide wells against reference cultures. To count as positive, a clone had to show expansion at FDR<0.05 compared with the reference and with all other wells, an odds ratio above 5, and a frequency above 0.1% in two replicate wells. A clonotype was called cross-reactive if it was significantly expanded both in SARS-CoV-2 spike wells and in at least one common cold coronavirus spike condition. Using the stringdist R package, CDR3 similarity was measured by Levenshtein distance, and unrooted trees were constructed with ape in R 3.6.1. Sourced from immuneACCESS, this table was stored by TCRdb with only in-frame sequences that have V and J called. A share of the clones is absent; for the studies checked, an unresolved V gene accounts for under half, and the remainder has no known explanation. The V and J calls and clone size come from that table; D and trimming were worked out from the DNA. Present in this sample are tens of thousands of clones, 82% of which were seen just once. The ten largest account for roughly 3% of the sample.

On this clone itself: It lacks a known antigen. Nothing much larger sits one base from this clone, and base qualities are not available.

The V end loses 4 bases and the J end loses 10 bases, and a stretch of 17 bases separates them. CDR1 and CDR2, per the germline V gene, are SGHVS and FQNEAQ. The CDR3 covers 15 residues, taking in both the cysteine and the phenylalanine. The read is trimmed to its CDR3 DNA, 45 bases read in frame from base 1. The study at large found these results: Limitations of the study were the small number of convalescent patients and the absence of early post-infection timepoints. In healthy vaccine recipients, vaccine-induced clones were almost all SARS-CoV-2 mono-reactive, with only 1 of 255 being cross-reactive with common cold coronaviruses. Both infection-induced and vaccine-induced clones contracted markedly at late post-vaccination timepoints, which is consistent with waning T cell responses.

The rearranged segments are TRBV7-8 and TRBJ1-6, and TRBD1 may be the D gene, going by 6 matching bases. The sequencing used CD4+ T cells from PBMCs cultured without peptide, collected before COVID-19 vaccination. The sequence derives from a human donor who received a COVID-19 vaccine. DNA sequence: TGTGCCAGCAGCTCCATAATAGGGGGAGGGTCACCCCTCCACTTT. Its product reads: CASSSIIGGGSPLHF.